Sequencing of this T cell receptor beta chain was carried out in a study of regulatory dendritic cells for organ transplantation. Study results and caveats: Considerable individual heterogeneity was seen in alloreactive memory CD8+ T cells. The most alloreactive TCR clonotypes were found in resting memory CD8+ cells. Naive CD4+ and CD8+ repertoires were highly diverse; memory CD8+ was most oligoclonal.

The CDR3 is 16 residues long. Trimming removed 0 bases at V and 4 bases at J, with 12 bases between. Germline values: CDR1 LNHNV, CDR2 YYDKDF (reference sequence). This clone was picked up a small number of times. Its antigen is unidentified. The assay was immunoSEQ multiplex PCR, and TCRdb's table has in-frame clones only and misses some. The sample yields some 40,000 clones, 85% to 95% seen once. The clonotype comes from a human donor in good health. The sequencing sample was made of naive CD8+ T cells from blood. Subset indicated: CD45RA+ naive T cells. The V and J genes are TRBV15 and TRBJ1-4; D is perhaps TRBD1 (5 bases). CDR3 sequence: CATSRDLQGINEKLFF. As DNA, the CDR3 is TGTGCCACCAGCAGAGATCTTCAGGGAATTAATGAAAAACTGTTTTTT.